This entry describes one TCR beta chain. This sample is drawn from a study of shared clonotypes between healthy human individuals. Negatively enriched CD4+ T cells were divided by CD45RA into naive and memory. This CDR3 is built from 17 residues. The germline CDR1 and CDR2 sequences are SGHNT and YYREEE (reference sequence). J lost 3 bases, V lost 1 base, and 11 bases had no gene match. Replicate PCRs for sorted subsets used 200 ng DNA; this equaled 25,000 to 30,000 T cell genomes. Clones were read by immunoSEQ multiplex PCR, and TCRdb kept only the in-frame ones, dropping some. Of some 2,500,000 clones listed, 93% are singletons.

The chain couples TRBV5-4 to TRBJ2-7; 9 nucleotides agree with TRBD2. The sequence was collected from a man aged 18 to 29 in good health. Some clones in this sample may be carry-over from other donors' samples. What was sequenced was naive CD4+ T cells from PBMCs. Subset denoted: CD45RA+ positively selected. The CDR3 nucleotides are TGTGCCAGCAGCTTGTTTTTCACTAGCGGGTCGATCTACGAGCAGTACTTC. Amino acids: CASSLFFTSGSIYEQYF. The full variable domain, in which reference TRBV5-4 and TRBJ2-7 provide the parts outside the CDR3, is ETGVTQSPTHLIKTRGQQVTLRCSSQSGHNTVSWYQQALGQGPQFIFQYYREEENGRGNFPPRFSGLQFPNYSSELNVNALELDDSALYLCASSLFFTSGSIYEQYFGPGTRLTVT.